This entry features one TCR beta chain sequence. Ten or more counts support this clonotype. Its antigen is not yet known. No base quality values were provided; no much bigger clone lies one nucleotide off. The germline ends are 16 bases apart after V is trimmed by 4 bases and J by 7 bases. The germline V gene (reference sequence) specifies LNHDA as CDR1 and SQIVND as CDR2. The CDR3 measures 15 amino acids from cysteine to phenylalanine. Here the CDR3 DNA is all that survives: 45 bases in frame from base 1. These reads were obtained on an Illumina HiSeq 2500. Quantitative 5'-RACE with molecular barcodes was used to prepare TCR beta libraries. Per the source publication's procedure: A new computational method based on a probabilistic model of VDJ rearrangement was used to identify disease-linked TCR variants. In TCRdb, the public reads were trimmed at Q25 with fastp and aligned with MiXCR, with productive beta chains retained. Each CDR3 protein appears once, grouped with its most common genes and DNA. In this record, the V and J calls reflect TCRdb's handling and not the investigators' own analysis. Recorded for this sample are just over 150,000 distinct CDR3 sequences; about 16% of them occurred a single time. In total, the top ten clones hold roughly 7.7% of the sample.

These data are taken from a study of CD8 T cells in ankylosing spondylitis (dated by TCRdb to about 2017). Looking at the study overall: To find TCR variants linked to disease, the study profiled T cell receptor beta repertoires in ankylosing spondylitis patients and healthy donors. In total, the full study cohort was made up of about 110 healthy donors and some 26 ankylosing spondylitis patients. Peripheral blood was sampled, and synovial fluid was also collected from ankylosing spondylitis patients. Results and caveats for the whole study, not just this receptor: Blood from ankylosing spondylitis patients appeared to be characterized by a TCR beta motif made up of several highly homologous amino acid variants. According to the report, matched synovial fluid samples from ankylosing spondylitis patients were significantly enriched for the disease-linked clones. The disease-linked clones showed a CD8+ phenotype and occurred at relatively low frequencies in peripheral blood. Some motif variants had previously been reported in the synovial fluid and blood of reactive arthritis patients, which suggests shared mechanisms of disease initiation.

The TCR originated in a male donor with ankylosing spondylitis or in good health (not recorded which). Sample: blood, either unsorted or a sorted T cell fraction (not recorded which). The rearrangement combines TRBV19 with TRBJ2-2; the D gene lacks a confident call. The CDR3 is CASSSSDTLGGELFF. In nucleotides, the sequence is TGTGCCAGTAGTAGCTCGGATACACTTGGCGGGGAGCTGTTTTTT.